A single sample gave rise to the 10 T cell receptor beta chains below, sequenced in a study of T cell responses to AZD1222 COVID-19 vaccine. Some clones are missing from TCRdb's copy, which holds only in-frame ones; the method was immunoSEQ multiplex PCR. This table has 150,000 or so clones, over 80% appearing once. The sample in question was peripheral blood, obtained 28 days after the second AZD1222 dose. These TCRs come from an adult who received the AZD1222 COVID-19 vaccine.

The gene calls are TRBV2 and TRBJ1-6; 12 bases map to TRBD1. In germline, CDR1 is SNHLY, CDR2 FYNNEI. The CDR3 length is 16 residues. Trimming took 7 bases from V and 9 from J; bases not matched to a gene: 10. CDR3 DNA sequence: TGTGCCAGCACCGGGACAGGGGGCACCCGGGGTTCACCCCTCCACTTT. This encodes CASTGTGGTRGSPLHF.

The chain is built from TRBV5-6 and TRBJ1-2; TRBD1 aligns across 7 bases. V was pared by 2 bases and J by 4 bases, with 8 bases of the junction left unmatched. This CDR3 is 15 amino acids long. Germline V lookup: CDR1 SGHDT, CDR2 YYEEEE. The chain's CDR3 is CASSLSSTGPYGYTF. As DNA, the CDR3 is TGTGCCAGCAGCTTATCATCGACAGGGCCCTATGGCTACACCTTC.

This clone was counted a single time. The CDR3 loop is CASSGAQGNQPQHF. The CDR3 bases are TGTGCCAGCAGCGGAGCGCAGGGCAATCAGCCCCAGCATTTT. The gene calls are TRBV9 and TRBJ1-5; no clear D gene. Germline V gene lookup returns CDR1 SGDLS and CDR2 YYNGEE. The CDR3 covers 14 residues. With 3 bases removed from V and 2 bases from J, the gap between germline ends came to 9 bases.

This chain connects TRBV7-9 to TRBJ1-5, with D possibly TRBD1 on 5 matching bases. From germline, CDR1 is SEHNR and CDR2 FQNEAQ (reference sequence). The CDR3 is made up of 19 amino acids. V was pared by 1 base and J by 0 bases, with 19 bases between. The CDR3 sequence: CASSLGTFKGRDSNQPQHF. CDR3 bases: TGTGCCAGCAGCTTAGGGACATTCAAAGGAAGGGATAGCAATCAGCCCCAGCATTTT.

J is TRBJ2-1 and V is TRBV6-5, with D hard to call. The V and J ends lost 2 bases and 6 bases respectively, with 11 bases between them. CDR1 is MNHEY and CDR2 is SVGAGI in the germline V gene. CDR3 length: 14 amino acids. Here the CDR3 reads CASSYGLGGNEQFF. For the CDR3, the DNA is TGTGCCAGCAGTTACGGGCTTGGTGGCAATGAGCAGTTCTTC.

This chain connects TRBV15 to TRBJ1-2; tentative D call: TRBD1 (5 bases). The germline V and J ends were trimmed by 8 bases and 3 bases, with 10 bases remaining between them. Germline lookup yields CDR1 LNHNV and CDR2 YYDKDF (reference sequence). There are 12 residues in the CDR3. The CDR3 DNA reads as TGTGCCACCGCGGCAGGGTACTATGGCTACACCTTC. This gives the protein CATAAGYYGYTF. The whole variable domain, filled in from reference TRBV15 and TRBJ1-2, reads DAMVIQNPRYQVTQFGKPVTLSCSQTLNHNVMYWYQQKSSQAPKLLFHYYDKDFNNEADTPDNFQSRRPNTSFCFLDIRSPGLGDTAMYLCATAAGYYGYTFGSGTRLTVV.

The rearrangement links TRBV7-2 to TRBJ2-6; D gene ambiguous. Trimming left V 5 bases short and J 0 bases short, with 5 bases between. The germline V gene encodes CDR1 SGHTA and CDR2 FQGNSA. CDR3 length: 14 amino acids. The CDR3 sequence is CASSTNSGANVLTF. CDR3 coding DNA: TGTGCCAGCAGCACTAACTCTGGGGCCAACGTCCTGACTTTC.

The chain has TRBV12-3 or TRBV12-4 and TRBJ2-1; TRBD1 matches at 7 bases. There are 13 residues in the CDR3. The V and J ends lost 3 bases and 8 bases, in that order; junction bases with no gene match: 4. In nucleotides, the CDR3 is TGTGCCAGCAGTTTGTTAGGGGGCGATGAGCAGTTCTTC. Translated: CASSLLGGDEQFF.

The chain employs TRBV7-6 and TRBJ2-3, with TRBD2 identical over 10 bases. Losses at the gene ends were 0 bases for V and 0 bases for J; bases not matched to a gene: 0. In germline, CDR1 is SGHVS, CDR2 FNYEAQ. The CDR3 is 16 amino acids. The CDR3 is CASSLASGGSTDTQYF. As DNA, the CDR3 is TGTGCCAGCAGCTTAGCTAGCGGGGGGAGCACAGATACGCAGTATTTT.

This rearrangement joins TRBV4-1 to TRBJ1-2; possibly TRBD1 for D (6 bases). The germline V gene encodes CDR1 MGHRA and CDR2 YSYEKL. V was clipped by 3 bases and J by 6 bases, with 20 bases between them. This CDR3 is 16 amino acids long. CDR3 bases: TGCGCCAGCAGCCAGGCGGGACATTGGGCGTCGGATGGCTACACCTTC. This sequence encodes CASSQAGHWASDGYTF.